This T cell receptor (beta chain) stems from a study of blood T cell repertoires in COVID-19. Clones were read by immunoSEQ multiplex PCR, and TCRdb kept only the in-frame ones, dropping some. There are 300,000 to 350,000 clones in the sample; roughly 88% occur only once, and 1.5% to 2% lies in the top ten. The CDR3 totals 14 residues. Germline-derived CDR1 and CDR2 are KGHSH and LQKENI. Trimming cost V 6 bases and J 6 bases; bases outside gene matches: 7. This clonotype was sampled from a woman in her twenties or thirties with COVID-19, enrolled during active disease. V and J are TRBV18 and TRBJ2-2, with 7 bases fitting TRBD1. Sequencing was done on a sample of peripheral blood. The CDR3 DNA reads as TGTGCCAGCTCCCTCGGACAGGACGCCGGGGAGCTGTTTTTT. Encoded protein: CASSLGQDAGELFF.